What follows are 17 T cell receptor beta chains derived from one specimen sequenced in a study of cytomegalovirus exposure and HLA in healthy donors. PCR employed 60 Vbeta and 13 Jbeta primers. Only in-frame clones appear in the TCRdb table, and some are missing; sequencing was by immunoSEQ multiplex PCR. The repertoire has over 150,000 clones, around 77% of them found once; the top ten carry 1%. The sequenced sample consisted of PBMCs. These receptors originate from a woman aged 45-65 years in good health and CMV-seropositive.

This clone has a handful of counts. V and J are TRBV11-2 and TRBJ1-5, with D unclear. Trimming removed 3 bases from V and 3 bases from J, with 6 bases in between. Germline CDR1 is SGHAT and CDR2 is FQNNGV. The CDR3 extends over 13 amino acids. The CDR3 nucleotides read TGTGCCAGCAGCTTGTCGTACAATCAGCCCCAGCATTTT. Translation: CASSLSYNQPQHF. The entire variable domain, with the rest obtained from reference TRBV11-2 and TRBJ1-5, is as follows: EAGVAQSPRYKIIEKRQSVAFWCNPISGHATLYWYQQILGQGPKLLIQFQNNGVVDDSQLPKDRFSAERLKGVDSTLKIQPAKLEDSAVYLCASSLSYNQPQHFGDGTRLSIL.

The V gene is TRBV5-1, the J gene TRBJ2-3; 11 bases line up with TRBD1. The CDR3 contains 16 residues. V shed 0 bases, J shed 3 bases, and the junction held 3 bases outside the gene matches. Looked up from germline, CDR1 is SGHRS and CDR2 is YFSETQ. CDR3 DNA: TGCGCCAGCAGCTTGGGAGGGACAGGGGGTACAGATACGCAGTATTTT. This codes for CASSLGGTGGTDTQYF.

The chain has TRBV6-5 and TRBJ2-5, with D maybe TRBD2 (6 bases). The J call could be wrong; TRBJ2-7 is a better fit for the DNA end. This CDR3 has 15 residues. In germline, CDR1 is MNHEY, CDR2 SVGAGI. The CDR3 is CASTSVRESPYEQYF. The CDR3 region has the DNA TGTGCCAGCACTTCGGTACGGGAGTCTCCCTACGAGCAGTACTTC.

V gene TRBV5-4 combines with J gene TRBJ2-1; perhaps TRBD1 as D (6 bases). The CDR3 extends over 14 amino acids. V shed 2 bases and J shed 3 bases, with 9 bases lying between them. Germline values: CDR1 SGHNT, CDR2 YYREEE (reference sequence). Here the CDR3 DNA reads TGTGCCAGCAGCTTACAGGGCGACTACAATGAGCAGTTCTTC. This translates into CASSLQGDYNEQFF.

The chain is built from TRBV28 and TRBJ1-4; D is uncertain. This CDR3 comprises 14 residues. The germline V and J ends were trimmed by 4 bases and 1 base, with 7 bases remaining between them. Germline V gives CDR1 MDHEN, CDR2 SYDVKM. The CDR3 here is CASSWTRTNEKLFF. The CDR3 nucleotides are TGTGCCAGCAGTTGGACTCGAACTAATGAAAAACTGTTTTTT. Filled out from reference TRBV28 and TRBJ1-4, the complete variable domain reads DVKVTQSSRYLVKRTGEKVFLECVQDMDHENMFWYRQDPGLGLRLIYFSYDVKMKEKGDIPEGYSVSREKKERFSLILESASTNQTSMYLCASSWTRTNEKLFFGSGTQLSVL.

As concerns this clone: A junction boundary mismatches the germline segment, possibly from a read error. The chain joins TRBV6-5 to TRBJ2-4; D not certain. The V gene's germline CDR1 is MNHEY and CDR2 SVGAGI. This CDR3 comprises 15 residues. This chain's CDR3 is CASSYTPIAKSIQYF. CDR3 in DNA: TGTGCCAGCAGTTACACTCCAATAGCCAAAAGCATTCAGTACTTC.

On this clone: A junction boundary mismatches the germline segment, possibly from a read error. The chain's CDR3 is CASSLAGGQADTQYF. The CDR3 DNA reads as TGTGCTAGCAGCCTAGCGGGAGGGCAGGCAGATACGCAGTATTTT. The rearrangement joins TRBV7-7 to TRBJ2-3, with 12 positions matching TRBD2. This CDR3 contains 15 residues. Germline V gene lookup returns CDR1 SSHAT and CDR2 FNYEAQ (reference sequence).

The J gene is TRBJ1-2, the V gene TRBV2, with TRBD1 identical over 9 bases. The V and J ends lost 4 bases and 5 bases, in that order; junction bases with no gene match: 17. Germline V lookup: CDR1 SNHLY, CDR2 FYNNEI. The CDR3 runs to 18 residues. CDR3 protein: CASSGWDRDTSWAYGYTF. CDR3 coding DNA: TGTGCCAGCAGTGGATGGGACAGGGACACCTCGTGGGCTTATGGCTACACCTTC. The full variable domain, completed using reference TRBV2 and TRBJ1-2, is EPEVTQTPSHQVTQMGQEVILRCVPISNHLYFYWYRQILGQKVEFLVSFYNNEISEKSEIFDDQFSVERPDGSNFTLKIRSTKLEDSAMYFCASSGWDRDTSWAYGYTFGSGTRLTVV.

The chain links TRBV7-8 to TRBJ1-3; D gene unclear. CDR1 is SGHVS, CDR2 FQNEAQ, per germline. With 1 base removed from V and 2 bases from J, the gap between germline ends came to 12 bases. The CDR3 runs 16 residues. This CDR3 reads CASSLGRGRTGNTIYF. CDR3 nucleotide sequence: TGTGCCAGCAGCTTAGGTCGGGGAAGGACTGGAAACACCATATATTTT.

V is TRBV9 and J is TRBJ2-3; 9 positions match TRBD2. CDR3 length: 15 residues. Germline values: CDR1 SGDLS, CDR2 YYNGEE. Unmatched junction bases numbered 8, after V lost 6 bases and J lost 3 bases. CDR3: CASTASGGRTDTQYF. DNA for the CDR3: TGTGCCAGCACCGCAAGCGGGGGGCGGACAGATACGCAGTATTTT.

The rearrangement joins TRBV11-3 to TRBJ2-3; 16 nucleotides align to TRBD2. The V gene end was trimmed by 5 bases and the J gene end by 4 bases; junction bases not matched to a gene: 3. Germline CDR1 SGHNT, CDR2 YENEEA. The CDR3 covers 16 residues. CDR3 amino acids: CASSLGTSGGADTQYF. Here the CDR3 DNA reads TGTGCCAGCAGCCTCGGGACTAGCGGGGGGGCAGATACGCAGTATTTT.

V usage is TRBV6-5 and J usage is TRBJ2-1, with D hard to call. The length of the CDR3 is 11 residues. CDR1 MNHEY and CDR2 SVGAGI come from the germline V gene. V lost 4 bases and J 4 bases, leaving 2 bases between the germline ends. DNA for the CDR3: TGTGCCAGCAGTTTATACAATGAGCAGTTCTTC. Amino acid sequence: CASSLYNEQFF.

DNA for the CDR3: TGTGCCAGCAGTTTATCGACAGGGGCGTTGGGGTCCTACGAGCAGTACTTC. Amino acids: CASSLSTGALGSYEQYF. The rearrangement links TRBV27 to TRBJ2-5, with 8 bases lining up with TRBD1. The end of the DNA is better explained by TRBJ2-7, so the J call may be wrong. The V gene's germline CDR1 is MNHEY and CDR2 SMNVEV (reference sequence). The CDR3 runs to 17 residues.

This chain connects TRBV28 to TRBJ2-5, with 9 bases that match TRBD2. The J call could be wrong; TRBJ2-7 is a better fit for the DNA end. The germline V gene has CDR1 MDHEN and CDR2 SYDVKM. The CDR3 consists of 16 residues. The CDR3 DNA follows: TGTGCCAGCAGTTTAAGTCCTCCTAGCGGGGCCTACGAGCAGTACTTC. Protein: CASSLSPPSGAYEQYF.

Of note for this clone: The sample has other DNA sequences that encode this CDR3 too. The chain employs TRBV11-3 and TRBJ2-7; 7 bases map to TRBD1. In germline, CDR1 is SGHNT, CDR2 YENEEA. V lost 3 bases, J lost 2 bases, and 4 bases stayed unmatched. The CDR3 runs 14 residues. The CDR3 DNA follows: TGTGCCAGCAGCTTGGGCCAGGGGGCCTACGAGCAGTACTTC. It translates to CASSLGQGAYEQYF.

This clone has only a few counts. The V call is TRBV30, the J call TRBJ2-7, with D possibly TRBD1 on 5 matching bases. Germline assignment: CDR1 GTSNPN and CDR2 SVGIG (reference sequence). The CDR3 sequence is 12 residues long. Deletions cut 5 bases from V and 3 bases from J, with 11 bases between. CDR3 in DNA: TGTGCCTGGGCCTTCGACAGCTACGAGCAGTACTTC. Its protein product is CAWAFDSYEQYF.

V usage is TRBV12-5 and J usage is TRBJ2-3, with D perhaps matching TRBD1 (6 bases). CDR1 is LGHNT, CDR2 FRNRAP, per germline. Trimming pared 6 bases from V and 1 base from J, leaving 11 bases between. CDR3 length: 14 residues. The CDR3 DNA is TGTGCTAGTGGCATACAGGGCGGCACAGATACGCAGTATTTT. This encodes CASGIQGGTDTQYF.